This T cell receptor beta chain was recovered during a study of shared clonotypes between healthy human individuals (dated by TCRdb to between 2020 and 2021). About the investigation overall: A few men and two women, aged 18 to 49 years, made up the cohort. Between about 0.8 and 9.5 billion PBMCs per donor were obtained by leukapheresis. Per donor, three plates each were used for CD4 naive and CD4 memory, two for CD8 naive, and one for CD8 memory. Libraries were prepared and TCR repertoires were sequenced by different laboratories using diverse techniques, in order to increase sequencing depth and limit assay-specific biases. To estimate repertoire size and how much clonotypes are shared between individuals, the study performed deep sequencing of blood TCR repertoires from roughly five healthy adults.

At the junction V is shortened by 0 bases and J by 3 bases, with 18 bases in between. The germline V gene sets CDR1 to KGHSH and CDR2 to LQKENI. The cysteine opens and the phenylalanine closes a CDR3 of 18 amino acids. Only CDR3 DNA is held: 54 bases, read in frame from base 1. This clone was detected only once. Its antigen remains undetermined. There are no base qualities to consult, and no much larger clone falls within one base. Using the deep immunoSEQ assay, TCR CDR3 regions were amplified from genomic DNA by multiplex PCR. Extracted genomic DNA from each cell subset was spread evenly across all wells of several immunoSEQ 96-well plates, with each plate serving as a replicate. For sorted subsets, approximately 190 ng genomic DNA, equal to about 30,000 T cell genomes, was loaded into each replicate PCR. Purified libraries were quantified with a Qubit 3.0 fluorometer, sized on a Bioanalyzer 2100, and re-quantified with the KAPA Library Quantification kit. Each immunoSEQ 96-well plate was sequenced on its own single-read 150-cycle Illumina NextSeq 550 flow cell. Concerning the study's data processing: Because the immunoSEQ output held only junctional sequences and lacked quality scores, the filtering could not match the filtering applied to full-length reads. Sequences were annotated with PyIR, a Python wrapper for IgBLAST v1.9, using IMGT germline references to assign V/J genes and CDR3. Reads with weak V/J assignments (E-value above 1e-6), missing CDR3, stop codons, out-of-frame junctions, or ambiguous translated residues were removed. V3J clonotypes were defined as sequences sharing the same inferred V gene, J gene, and CDR3 amino acid sequence. To compute the percentage overlap between repertoires, the number of shared unique clonotypes was divided by the size of the smaller repertoire. Richness of each repertoire was evaluated using RTK rarefaction, the Chao1 estimator, and Recon v2.1 estimates of unobserved clonotypes. Generation probabilities were computed with OLGA for all TCRbeta clonotypes obtained by the gDNA method from several donors. The immuneACCESS repertoire file appears here via TCRdb, limited to in-frame rearrangements. These files lack a portion of the clones; in checked studies, under half of the deficit traces to unresolved V genes, and the cause of the others is not known. The DNA was the basis for D and trimming; V, J and clone size are from that table. The sample table contains 2 million to 3 million clones; only one count was recorded for approximately 93% of them. The top ten clonotypes cover 0.36% of the sample.

Healthy HIV-negative adults with no recently reported acute infections or vaccinations were included as donors. Only Caucasian adults living in Nashville, Tennessee, USA were represented among the donors. CD4+ T cells were enriched by magnetic negative selection, after which naive cells were positively selected on CD45RA and the negative fraction was taken as the memory subset. Blood was obtained by leukapheresis, after which PBMCs were separated by Ficoll-Histopaque density gradient centrifugation and cryopreserved in liquid nitrogen vapor phase. Analytical flow cytometry was used to check the purity and quantity of every magnetically sorted T cell population. Genomic DNA was isolated from each sorted fraction and quantified by UV absorbance on a Nanodrop 2000c. On the study overall, not on this receptor specifically: Rarefaction of sorted-subset datasets indicated incomplete sequencing despite the large sequencing depth. Pairwise subsampling indicated that sequencing depth was expected to affect the degree of clonotype sharing among donors. Naive subsets generally had larger estimated clonotype richness than memory subsets. The small number of donors limited the genetic and exposure-history diversity represented. Approximately 4.8% of naive CD4, 3% to 4% of naive CD8, 2.3% of memory CD4, and around 0.42% of memory CD8 clonotypes were shared across a few donors. Higher generation probabilities were observed for clonotypes shared by all four sorted-subset donors than for non-shared clonotypes. Sampling was restricted to blood, and TCR repertoires in tissue are likely to differ from TCR repertoires in blood.

The sequencing input was naive CD4+ T cells from PBMCs. The label giving this sample's cell subset or site can be read as: CD45RA+ positively selected. This sequence originates from a man between 18 and 35 years old in good health. Some clones in this sample may be carry-over from other donors' samples. The chain joins TRBV18 to TRBJ1-3, with no confident D gene call. The CDR3 protein is CASSPPRERPKGGNTIYF. DNA sequence: TGTGCCAGCTCACCACCCAGAGAAAGACCCAAGGGTGGAAACACCATATATTTT.